This TCR beta chain was sequenced in a study of blood T cell repertoires in COVID-19 (dated by TCRdb to 2019 to 2021). In the study overall: Samples from collaborators originated in the United States, Italy and Spain and spanned both the acute and convalescent phases of COVID-19. Samples came from the ongoing ImmuneRACE study (first 160 participants) plus 1,254 subjects from 6 global collaborators. Nearly every sample came with metadata listing a de-identified subject ID, COVID-19 status, age in years and sex. The repertoires were released in a freely available public database intended as a resource for research on the immune response to SARS-CoV-2. Subjects who had been exposed to COVID-19, were actively infected with it, or had recovered from it provided the deeply sampled blood TCRbeta repertoires that made up the dataset. The material from the prospective study consisted of cDNA or gDNA derived from T cells, B-cell-depleted T cells, or PBMCs. Where available, HLA class I and class II types were obtained from metadata supplied by the sample provider rather than from assay-based typing. Summary of the overall study and its limitations: The quantity of clinical and demographic metadata differed by source and by participant and was supplied without curation.

A remark on this clone: The target of this receptor is not known. Within one base of it there is no much larger clone, and no base qualities were kept.

Collaborating institutions collected whole blood in K2EDTA tubes following their own protocols. For TCRbeta analysis, collaborator samples were shipped as frozen whole blood, as isolated PBMCs, or as DNA extracted from either sample type. TCRbeta CDR3 regions were amplified from genomic DNA by means of the immunoSEQ Assay, a bias-controlled multiplex PCR. As for how the authors treated the data: Nucleated cell counts per sample were estimated from amplification of reference gene primers within the assay. To quantify the absolute abundance of each unique TCRbeta CDR3 rearrangement, sequence reads were collapsed and filtered. For each sample, productive Simpson clonality was calculated by taking the square root of Simpson's diversity index across productive rearrangements. TCRdb obtained this table from immuneACCESS and retained in-frame rearrangements with V and J assigned. These tables miss some clones; where compared with another copy, unresolved V genes account for less than half of the shortfall, and the remainder is unexplained. That table supplies the V and J calls and clone size; D and trimming were determined from the DNA. Present in this sample are about 320,000 clones, 86% of which were seen just once. Together, the top ten hold around 1.5% of the sample.

As encoded in the germline V gene (reference sequence), CDR1 is LNHDA while CDR2 is SQIVND. Its CDR3 holds 15 amino acids, cysteine through phenylalanine. Just the 45-base CDR3 DNA is kept, in frame starting at base 1. V sheds 4 bases and J sheds 2 bases, leaving 12 bases between their ends. Material: peripheral blood. The sequence derives from a woman aged 45-59 years with acute or convalescent COVID-19. In this chain, TRBV19 is recombined with TRBJ2-1; TRBD1 might be the D gene, on 6 matching bases. The CDR3 amino acid sequence is: CASSRGQGTYNEQFF. The DNA sequence follows: TGTGCCAGTAGTAGAGGCCAGGGGACCTACAATGAGCAGTTCTTC. This CDR3, with the reference TRBV19 and TRBJ2-1 proteins standing in past its ends, gives the full variable domain DGGITQSPKYLFRKEGQNVTLSCEQNLNHDAMYWYRQDPGQGLRLIYYSQIVNDFQKGDIAEGYSVSREKKESFPLTVTSAQKNPTAFYLCASSRGQGTYNEQFFGPGTRLTVL.